This T cell receptor (beta chain) was sequenced during a study of long-term antiretroviral therapy in people with HIV. The CDR3 has 15 residues. The germline CDR1 and CDR2 sequences are SGHVS and FNYEAQ. V was trimmed by 5 bases and J by 3 bases, leaving 17 bases between them. Notes on the study in general: Clonal populations expanded prior to ART predominated within the repertoire at all time points.

The run of the v3.0 immunoSEQ assay was at survey level. Produced via immunoSEQ multiplex PCR; TCRdb's table is partial and in-frame only. The sample contains around 30,000 clones, around 95% of which appear only once. On this clone: Antigen specificity is unknown.

This chain links TRBV7-6 with TRBJ2-7, with a weak D call TRBD2 (6 bases). This sample comprised unsorted PBMCs, obtained 5.3 years after starting antiretroviral therapy. This clonotype was sampled from a man aged 30 to 45 with HIV. The CDR3 nucleotides read TGTGCCAGCAGCACGACCACACGGGGGAACTACGAGCAGTACTTC. It is translated as CASSTTTRGNYEQYF.